A selection of T cell receptor beta chains follows, all from one sample in a study of CD8 T cells in ankylosing spondylitis. Using its own MiXCR run on the 5' RACE reads, TCRdb lists one record per CDR3 protein. The table records some 270,000 distinct CDR3 sequences, 30% to 40% of them present only once. Sequencing was carried out using blood, either unsorted or a sorted T cell fraction (not recorded which). Every receptor here comes from a male donor with ankylosing spondylitis or in good health (not recorded which). CDR3s include the opening cysteine and the closing phenylalanine or tryptophan. The D gene is left open where the match is weak. Size is stated for part of the rows, as once, few or many counts, or as a class when the clone is expanded.

D	J	size	V	CDR3	DNA
.	TRBJ2-7	few	TRBV28	CASSTSPGATYEQYF	TGTGCCAGCAGTACTTCCCCGGGGGCAACCTACGAGCAGTACTTC
TRBD1	TRBJ2-1	few	TRBV20-1	CSARDRTGRNNEQFF	TGCAGTGCTAGAGACCGGACAGGGAGGAACAATGAGCAGTTCTTC
.	TRBJ2-5	.	TRBV6-5	CASSYPEETQYF	TGTGCCAGCAGTTACCCAGAAGAGACCCAGTACTTC
.	TRBJ2-1	.	TRBV10-3	CAISESGAPRYNEQFF	TGTGCCATCAGTGAGTCGGGTGCTCCCCGCTACAATGAGCAGTTCTTC
.	TRBJ1-2	.	TRBV6-1	CASRRDSSNYGYTF	TGTGCCAGCAGGAGGGACTCCTCTAACTATGGCTACACCTTC
TRBD2	TRBJ2-5	few	TRBV7-6	CASSNSGGARETQYF	TGTGCCAGCAGCAACAGCGGGGGGGCCCGAGAGACCCAGTACTTC
.	TRBJ2-5	few	TRBV5-6	CASSFRQGLQETQYF	TGTGCCAGCAGCTTCAGACAGGGACTCCAAGAGACCCAGTACTTC
.	TRBJ2-1	.	TRBV6-1	CASSEAVNRYNEQFF	TGTGCCAGCAGTGAAGCGGTGAATAGATACAATGAGCAGTTCTTC
.	TRBJ2-1	few	TRBV20-1	CSAREGTGRYNEQFF	TGCAGTGCTAGAGAAGGCACCGGACGGTACAATGAGCAGTTCTTC
.	TRBJ1-1	.	TRBV11-1	CASSLPGSQDDYAEAFF	TGTGCCAGCAGCCTGCCCGGGTCTCAAGACGATTACGCTGAAGCTTTCTTT
.	TRBJ1-5	.	TRBV12-3/TRBV12-4	CASIWNQPQHF	TGTGCCAGCATCTGGAATCAGCCCCAGCATTTT
TRBD2	TRBJ2-3	.	TRBV20-1	CSARLAGGNTDTQYF	TGCAGTGCTAGACTAGCGGGGGGCAACACAGATACGCAGTATTTT
TRBD1	TRBJ2-1	many	TRBV29-1	CSAPRDRGSGEQFF	TGCAGCGCCCCGCGGGACAGGGGGTCGGGTGAGCAGTTCTTC
.	TRBJ1-2	.	TRBV29-1	CIAGGLESHGNYGYTF	TGCATCGCTGGGGGGCTCGAATCCCATGGCAACTATGGCTACACCTTC
.	TRBJ2-1	.	TRBV15	CATSTDLAASYNEQFF	TGTGCCACCAGCACAGATCTGGCAGCCTCCTACAATGAGCAGTTCTTC
.	TRBJ2-3	.	TRBV10-1	CASSPRGAMSTDTQYF	TGCGCCAGCAGCCCGAGGGGGGCTATGAGCACAGATACGCAGTATTTT
TRBD1	TRBJ2-4	few	TRBV27	CASSLLGTGSGQYF	TGTGCCAGCAGTTTATTAGGGACAGGTTCCGGTCAGTACTTC
TRBD2	TRBJ2-1	.	TRBV5-1	CASRLAGGSSNEQFF	TGCGCCAGCAGGCTAGCGGGGGGGTCCTCGAATGAGCAGTTCTTC
.	TRBJ2-3	.	TRBV20-1	CSAGGPGASRLTQYF	TGCAGTGCTGGGGGACCGGGAGCCTCGAGACTGACGCAGTATTTT
.	TRBJ2-1	once	TRBV7-9	CASSGSPSYHEQFF	TGTGCCAGCAGCGGATCGCCTAGCTACCATGAGCAGTTCTTC
TRBD1	TRBJ2-2	once	TRBV6-1	CASRQGVNTGELFF	TGTGCCAGCAGGCAGGGGGTGAACACCGGGGAGCTGTTTTTT
TRBD2	TRBJ2-5	once	TRBV20-1	CSARPGGIQETQYF	TGCAGTGCTAGACCGGGGGGGATCCAAGAGACCCAGTACTTC
.	TRBJ1-5	.	TRBV3-1	CASSQGRNQPQHF	TGTGCCAGCAGCCAGGGGCGGAATCAGCCCCAGCATTTT
.	TRBJ1-1	few	TRBV20-1	CSASDRQRNTEAFF	TGCAGTGCTAGTGATAGACAGCGTAACACTGAAGCTTTCTTT
.	TRBJ1-5	.	TRBV20-1	CSATPVIGEQPQHF	TGCAGTGCTACCCCCGTTATAGGGGAGCAGCCCCAGCATTTT
.	TRBJ2-1	.	TRBV19	CASSGVPFYNEQFF	TGTGCCAGTAGTGGAGTGCCCTTTTACAATGAGCAGTTCTTC
.	TRBJ2-5	few	TRBV7-9	CASSLTVGPPVETQYF	TGTGCCAGCAGCTTAACGGTGGGCCCACCCGTGGAGACCCAGTACTTC
.	TRBJ1-2	.	TRBV30	CAWSVPRGRAKHTF	TGTGCCTGGAGTGTACCCCGGGGAAGAGCTAAACACACCTTC
TRBD1	TRBJ1-2	few	TRBV6-1	CASTIIPTGVTGYTF	TGTGCCAGCACTATAATCCCGACAGGGGTGACTGGCTACACCTTC
.	TRBJ2-7	few	TRBV20-1	CSARDLGSSSYEQYF	TGCAGTGCTAGAGATTTGGGGTCTAGCTCCTACGAGCAGTACTTC
.	TRBJ2-4	.	TRBV5-5	CASSDRHQLAKNIQYF	TGTGCCAGCAGCGACCGTCATCAGTTAGCCAAAAACATTCAGTACTTC
.	TRBJ1-1	few	TRBV29-1	CSVEAPVLRAFF	TGCAGCGTTGAGGCCCCCGTATTGCGAGCTTTCTTT
.	TRBJ2-3	.	TRBV6-1	CASSREVGDTRYF	TGTGCCAGCAGTCGGGAAGTTGGGGATACGCGGTATTTT
.	TRBJ2-7	once	TRBV11-2	CASSLFLGSEQYF	TGTGCCAGCAGCTTATTTTTGGGAAGCGAGCAGTACTTC
.	TRBJ2-2	.	TRBV5-5	CASSLAWERELFF	TGTGCCAGCAGCTTGGCCTGGGAGCGGGAGCTGTTTTTT
.	TRBJ2-5	.	TRBV10-2	CASSESTRGRETQYF	TGCGCCAGCAGTGAGTCGACGAGGGGACGAGAGACCCAGTACTTC
.	TRBJ2-6	few	TRBV28	CASSFWQGISGANVLTF	TGTGCCAGCAGCTTCTGGCAGGGGATTTCTGGGGCCAACGTCCTGACTTTC
.	TRBJ2-7	.	TRBV28	CASIKTGNYEQYF	TGTGCCAGCATAAAGACAGGCAACTACGAGCAGTACTTC
TRBD1	TRBJ2-1	few	TRBV6-1	CASSLTHRGSNEQFF	TGTGCCAGCAGTCTCACCCACAGGGGCTCCAATGAGCAGTTCTTC
.	TRBJ2-1	many	TRBV29-1	CSVEAGTRVNEQFF	TGCAGCGTTGAAGCTGGGACTCGGGTAAATGAGCAGTTCTTC
.	TRBJ2-7	.	TRBV27	CARTYEQYF	TGTGCCAGAACCTACGAGCAGTACTTC
.	TRBJ2-5	.	TRBV6-6	CASTGNTQETQYF	TGTGCCAGCACAGGGAACACGCAAGAGACCCAGTACTTC
TRBD1	TRBJ1-3	few	TRBV20-1	CSASQGALGGNTIYF	TGCAGTGCTAGTCAGGGGGCACTAGGTGGAAACACCATATATTTT
TRBD2	TRBJ2-5	few	TRBV29-1	CSASAGGVGETQYF	TGCAGCGCCTCCGCGGGGGGCGTTGGAGAGACCCAGTACTTC
TRBD2	TRBJ2-1	.	TRBV5-1	CASSFPGLAGGQTVYNEQFF	TGCGCCAGCAGCTTTCCGGGACTAGCGGGGGGGCAAACGGTCTACAATGAGCAGTTCTTC
.	TRBJ2-1	.	TRBV11-3	CASSSQDSNNEQFF	TGTGCCAGCAGCTCACAGGACAGCAACAATGAGCAGTTCTTC
TRBD2	TRBJ2-7	.	TRBV12-3/TRBV12-4	CASSRPSGVSYEQYF	TGTGCCAGCAGTCGTCCTAGCGGGGTCTCCTACGAGCAGTACTTC
TRBD2	TRBJ2-1	.	TRBV25-1	CASSIAGGYNEQFF	TGTGCCAGCAGTATAGCGGGGGGCTACAATGAGCAGTTCTTC
TRBD1	TRBJ2-7	few	TRBV20-1	CSAAGTANSYEQYF	TGCAGTGCCGCCGGGACAGCGAACTCCTACGAGCAGTACTTC
.	TRBJ1-2	.	TRBV20-1	CSARGGDDFLLNGYTF	TGCAGTGCTAGGGGAGGGGACGATTTTTTGCTAAATGGCTACACCTTC
.	TRBJ1-2	few	TRBV29-1	CSSSGGRYGYTF	TGCAGCTCTAGCGGGGGACGATATGGCTACACCTTC
.	TRBJ1-2	.	TRBV6-4	CASSDMGGVYTF	TGTGCCAGCAGTGACATGGGGGGCGTCTACACCTTC
.	TRBJ2-5	.	TRBV11-2	CASISGRGAGETQYF	TGTGCCAGCATCTCGGGTCGGGGGGCGGGAGAGACCCAGTACTTC
.	TRBJ2-2	once	TRBV3-1	CASSQDVAVPGELFF	TGTGCCAGCAGCCAAGATGTAGCAGTCCCCGGGGAGCTGTTTTTT
.	TRBJ2-7	.	TRBV5-5	CASSLEWAYEQYF	TGTGCCAGCAGCTTGGAATGGGCCTACGAGCAGTACTTC